These 19 T cell receptor beta chains share one sample of origin, sequenced in a study of blood T cells in healthy people across ages. Alongside a J-beta primer mix, a sample-barcoded 5' primer served in a second PCR lasting roughly 6 to 11 cycles. TCRdb re-called the 5' RACE reads with MiXCR, one entry per CDR3 protein. The sample lists more than 650,000 distinct CDR3 sequences, approximately 22% seen once, with approximately 20% in the top ten. Sequencing was performed on blood. Every receptor here comes from a man aged 65-85 years in good health.

This chain links TRBV6-1 with TRBJ2-7, with unresolved D. V dropped 2 bases and J dropped 2 bases, with 10 bases sitting between them. This CDR3 is built from 14 residues. CDR1 and CDR2 (germline): MNHNS, SASEGT. CDR3 loop: CASSETLLAYEQYF. The CDR3 nucleotides are TGTGCCAGCAGTGAAACTCTTCTGGCCTACGAGCAGTACTTC.

The gene calls are TRBV11-3 and TRBJ2-1; D may be TRBD2 (5 bases). The CDR3 is 14 residues long. Trimming removed 1 base from V and 8 bases from J, with 12 bases in between. Germline-derived CDR1 and CDR2 are SGHNT and YENEEA. The CDR3 loop is CASSLVLESDEQFF. The CDR3 DNA sequence: TGTGCCAGCAGCTTAGTACTAGAGTCAGATGAGCAGTTCTTC.

DNA for the CDR3: TGCAGTGCTAGAGGTCGGGAGGTCCGGGAGACCCAGTACTTC. Translating it yields CSARGREVRETQYF. The gene calls are TRBV20-1 and TRBJ2-5, with TRBD2 matching 7 bases. This CDR3 is 14 amino acids long. The germline gives CDR1 DFQATT, CDR2 SNEGSKA (reference sequence). V trimming: 1 base; J trimming: 5 bases; junction bases outside the gene matches: 7.

A few counts support this clonotype. This rearrangement joins TRBV5-4 to TRBJ2-1; 7 bases line up with TRBD2. The length of the CDR3 is 15 residues. Per germline, CDR1 SGHNT and CDR2 YYREEE (reference sequence). Unmatched junction bases numbered 6, after V lost 4 bases and J lost 2 bases. CDR3 in amino acids: CASSRGEAPYNEQFF. The CDR3, as DNA: TGTGCCAGCAGCCGGGGGGAAGCGCCCTACAATGAGCAGTTCTTC.

This clonotype was observed a handful of times. This chain links TRBV5-1 with TRBJ2-1, with D unclear. There are 15 residues in the CDR3. The germline V gene has CDR1 SGHRS and CDR2 YFSETQ. The V end was cut by 0 bases, the J end by 5 bases, with 12 bases between. DNA for the CDR3: TGCGCCAGCAGCTTGGTAAGGAATTTGGACAATGAGCAGTTCTTC. It specifies CASSLVRNLDNEQFF.

This clonotype was detected many times. The genes are TRBV12-3 or TRBV12-4 and TRBJ2-4, with TRBD2 matching over 10 bases. The CDR3 extends over 18 amino acids. Trimming took 6 bases from V and 2 from J; bases not matched to a gene: 13. CDR3 DNA: TGTGCCAGCAGGGGTACTAGCGGGACCTACGGGACCAAAAACATTCAGTACTTC. Its protein is CASRGTSGTYGTKNIQYF.

This clonotype occurred many times. The chain employs TRBV2 and TRBJ2-1, with a weak D call TRBD2 (6 bases). The CDR3 is 13 residues long. Germline V lookup: CDR1 SNHLY, CDR2 FYNNEI. The ends were cut back, 7 bases at V and 3 bases at J, with 10 bases in the middle. CDR3 nucleotides: TGTGCCAGCACCGTCGGGAGCTACAATGAGCAGTTCTTC. This sequence encodes CASTVGSYNEQFF.

This clonotype was recorded at least ten times. The rearrangement links TRBV29-1 to TRBJ2-5; no reliable D call. This CDR3 comprises 12 residues. Trimming left V 3 bases short and J 1 base short, with 6 bases between. The germline gives CDR1 SQVTM, CDR2 ANQGSEA. This CDR3 is CSVEGRQETQYF. The CDR3 region has the DNA TGCAGCGTTGAGGGCCGCCAAGAGACCCAGTACTTC.

The genes are TRBV12-3 or TRBV12-4 and TRBJ2-5; D not resolved. The J call may be faulty, since TRBJ2-7 better matches the DNA end. CDR3 length equals 14 residues. The DNA for the CDR3 is TGTGCCAGCAGTTTCCGCTTGGCTGGATCCGAGCAGTACTTC. Translation gives CASSFRLAGSEQYF.

This clonotype was observed a handful of times. V gene TRBV18 combines with J gene TRBJ2-5; TRBD1 agrees at 8 bases. The DNA end lines up better with TRBJ2-7; the J call may be wrong. The CDR3 is made up of 12 amino acids. Germline assignment: CDR1 KGHSH and CDR2 LQKENI. The CDR3 here is CASSQQGVEQYV. As DNA, the CDR3 is TGTGCCAGCTCACAACAGGGGGTCGAGCAGTACGTC.

The sample holds many counts of this clonotype. The genes are TRBV29-1 and TRBJ2-4; 9 bases agree with TRBD1. The CDR3 length is 15 residues. V lost 3 bases and J lost 3; bases outside the gene matches: 6. The germline gives CDR1 SQVTM, CDR2 ANQGSEA. The CDR3 nucleotides are TGCAGCGTTGAGAAACCGGGACAGGGCAAAAACATTCAGTACTTC. Translating gives CSVEKPGQGKNIQYF. The full variable domain, with the rest looked up from reference TRBV29-1 and TRBJ2-4, is SAVISQKPSRDICQRGTSLTIQCQVDSQVTMMFWYRQQPGQSLTLIATANQGSEATYESGFVIDKFPISRPNLTFSTLTVSNMSPEDSSIYLCSVEKPGQGKNIQYFGAGTRLSVL.

The table lists this clonotype with a few counts. V is TRBV29-1 and J is TRBJ1-2; 7 nucleotides match TRBD1. The CDR3 has 14 amino acids. Trimming took 6 bases from V and 1 from J; bases not matched to a gene: 8. Germline-derived CDR1 and CDR2 are SQVTM and ANQGSEA. The CDR3 sequence is CSVDRDSSNYGYTF. The CDR3 region has the DNA TGCAGCGTAGACCGGGACAGTAGTAACTATGGCTACACCTTC.

As regards this clonotype: The missing conserved phenylalanine or tryptophan at the end of this CDR3 makes a read error likely. It is unclear where the CDR3 begins or ends on the DNA, so no DNA is shown, and the CDR3 is as TCRdb lists it. The gene calls are TRBV5-1 and TRBJ2-1. Germline CDR1 and CDR2: SGHRS and YFSETQ. Termini included, the CDR3 measures 11 amino acids. The CDR3 loop reads CASSLSPWVCI.

Note on this clonotype: The junction differs from germline at one of its ends, possibly a read error. This sequence joins TRBV7-2 and TRBJ2-5, with 8 positions matching TRBD1. The CDR3 is made up of 15 amino acids. In germline, CDR1 is SGHTA, CDR2 FQGNSA. CDR3: CASSSADRVGEAQYF. DNA of the CDR3: TGTGCCAGCAGCTCCGCGGACAGGGTTGGAGAGGCCCAGTACTTC.

The V and J genes are TRBV5-8 and TRBJ1-1, with D possibly TRBD1 on 6 matching bases. V was pared by 4 bases and J by 5 bases, with 27 bases between. The CDR3 spans 18 residues. Germline V gene data show CDR1 as SGHTS and CDR2 as YDEGEE. For the CDR3, the DNA is TGTGCCAGCAGCCTGGAGATATGGTTGGGGGGCAGTATGACTGAAGCTTTCTTT. It translates to CASSLEIWLGGSMTEAFF.

This sequence joins TRBV7-9 and TRBJ2-7; possibly TRBD2 for D (6 bases). The CDR3 is 15 residues long. The V gene's germline CDR1 is SEHNR and CDR2 FQNEAQ (reference sequence). The V gene lost 5 bases and the J gene lost 2 bases, with 16 bases spanning the gap. In DNA form, the CDR3 reads TGTGCCAGCAGCCCAAGACTAGGGAGCCCCTACGAGCAGTACTTC. Translation gives CASSPRLGSPYEQYF.

This clonotype appeared a few times. The chain joins TRBV12-3 or TRBV12-4 to TRBJ2-5; 7 nucleotides line up with TRBD1. J lost 5 bases, V lost 8 bases, and 5 bases had no gene match. The CDR3 has 12 amino acids. As DNA, the CDR3 is TGTGCCAGCCATAACAGGGGTGAGACCCAGTACTTC. Translation: CASHNRGETQYF.

The CDR3 DNA sequence: TGCAGCGCCTCCGGGACTAATAACGAGCAGTACGTC. Residues: CSASGTNNEQYV. V usage is TRBV29-1 and J usage is TRBJ2-7; 7 positions match TRBD2. The germline gives CDR1 SQVTM, CDR2 ANQGSEA. This CDR3 is built from 12 residues. V was clipped by 7 bases and J by 5 bases; unmatched bases: 8.

This clonotype was found a few times. This chain connects TRBV7-9 to TRBJ2-5; 8 bases map to TRBD1. The V gene end was trimmed by 1 base and the J gene end by 4 bases; junction bases not matched to a gene: 2. Germline V gene lookup returns CDR1 SEHNR and CDR2 FQNEAQ (reference sequence). The CDR3 loop spans 14 amino acids. The CDR3 region has the DNA TGTGCCAGCAGCTTAGGTCAGGGGGCAGAGACCCAGTACTTC. Its protein product is CASSLGQGAETQYF.